The present TCR beta chain was sequenced within a study of T-cell memory formation after mild COVID-19. General study findings and limits: Mainly in CM and EM were contracting CD4+ clones; CD8+ were in EMRA.

5'RACE primed from the constant segment yielded TCR alpha and TCR beta cDNA libraries bearing sample barcodes and UMIs. TCRdb recomputed calls from the 5' RACE reads with MiXCR, one row per CDR3 protein. The sample has 210,000 or so distinct CDR3 sequences; 15% to 20% are singletons. Concerning this clonotype itself: Its antigen is unidentified.

V dropped 0 bases and J dropped 7 bases, with 9 bases sitting between them. Germline CDR1 and CDR2: KGHSH and LQKENI. CDR3 length equals 13 residues. The material sequenced was PBMCs or a T cell subset sorted from them (not recorded which). The source is an adult woman who had mild COVID-19 (a few samples of this study predate the infection). Cell type and time point are not known. The gene calls are TRBV18 and TRBJ1-2; D not resolved. The CDR3 coding sequence is TGTGCCAGCTCACCACCGCGGGCCGGTGGCTACACCTTC. This sequence encodes CASSPPRAGGYTF.